In this sample, the clone carrying this T cell receptor beta chain turned up a few times. These data originate in a study of T cell responses to AZD1222 COVID-19 vaccine. Assay: immunoSEQ multiplex PCR; the TCRdb copy retains only in-frame clones and omits some. The sample carries 150,000 to 200,000 clones, around 90% recorded once. The clonotype was recovered from an adult in good health. The sequencing here drew on peripheral blood, taken on day 0 of AZD1222 vaccination.

CDR3 amino acids: CASRYDRSSYNSPLHF. Here the CDR3 DNA reads TGTGCCAGCAGATATGACAGGAGCTCCTATAATTCACCCCTCCACTTT. The chain couples TRBV2 to TRBJ1-6; TRBD1 might be the D (6 bases). CDR1 and CDR2 (germline): SNHLY, FYNNEI. The CDR3 loop spans 16 amino acids. V lost 6 bases to trimming and J lost 0 bases, with 12 bases between them.